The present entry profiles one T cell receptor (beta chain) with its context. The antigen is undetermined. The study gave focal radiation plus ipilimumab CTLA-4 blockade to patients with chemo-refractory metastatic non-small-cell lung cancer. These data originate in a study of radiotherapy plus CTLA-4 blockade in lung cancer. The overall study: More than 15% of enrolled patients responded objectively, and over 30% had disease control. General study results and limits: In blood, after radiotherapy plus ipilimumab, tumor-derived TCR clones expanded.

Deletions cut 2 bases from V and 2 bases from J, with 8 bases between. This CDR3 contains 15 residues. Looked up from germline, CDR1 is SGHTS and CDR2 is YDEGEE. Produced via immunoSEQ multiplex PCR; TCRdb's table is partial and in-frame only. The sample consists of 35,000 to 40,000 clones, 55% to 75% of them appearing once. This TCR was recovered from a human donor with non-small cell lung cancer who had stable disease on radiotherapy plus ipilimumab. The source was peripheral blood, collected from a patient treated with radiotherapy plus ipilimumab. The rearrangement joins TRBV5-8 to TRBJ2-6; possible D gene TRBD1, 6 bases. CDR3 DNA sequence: TGTGCCAGCAGCTTCGAGGGGGCTGGGGCCAACGTCCTGACTTTC. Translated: CASSFEGAGANVLTF.